This record looks at one TCR beta chain sequence and its context. This sample stems from a study of T cells after somatic rescue of genetic block. This CDR3 has 14 amino acids. Between the trimmed V and J ends, which lost 2 bases and 2 bases, there was a span of 10 bases. Germline values: CDR1 MNHEY, CDR2 SVGAGI. Method: immunoSEQ multiplex PCR; TCRdb's copy keeps in-frame clones and lacks some. The data show 68,000 or so clones, 85% to 95% seen once. The rearrangement uses TRBV6-5 and TRBJ2-7; no reliable D call. This TCR came from a man aged 40-50 years. Sequenced: peripheral blood mononuclear cells (PBMCs). In nucleotides, the CDR3 is TGTGCCAGCAGTTACCGACTGTCAACCTACGAGCAGTACTTC. Translated, it gives CASSYRLSTYEQYF.